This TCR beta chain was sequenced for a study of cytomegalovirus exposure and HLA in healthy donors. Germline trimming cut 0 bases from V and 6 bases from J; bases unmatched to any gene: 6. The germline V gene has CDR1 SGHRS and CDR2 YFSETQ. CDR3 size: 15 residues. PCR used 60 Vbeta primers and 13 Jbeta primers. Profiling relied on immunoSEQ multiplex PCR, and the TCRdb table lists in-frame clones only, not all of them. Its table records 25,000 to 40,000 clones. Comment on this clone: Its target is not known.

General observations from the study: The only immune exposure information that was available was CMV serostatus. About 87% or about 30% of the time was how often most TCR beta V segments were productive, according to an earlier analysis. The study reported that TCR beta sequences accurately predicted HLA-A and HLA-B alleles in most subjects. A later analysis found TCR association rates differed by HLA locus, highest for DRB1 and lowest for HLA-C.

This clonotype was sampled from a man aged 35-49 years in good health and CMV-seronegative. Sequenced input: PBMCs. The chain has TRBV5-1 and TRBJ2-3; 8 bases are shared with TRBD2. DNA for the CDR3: TGCGCCAGCAGCTTGGGGAACCTAGCGGGTGATACGCAGTATTTT. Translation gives CASSLGNLAGDTQYF. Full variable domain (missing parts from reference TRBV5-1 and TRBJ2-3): KAGVTQTPRYLIKTRGQQVTLSCSPISGHRSVSWYQQTPGQGLQFLFEYFSETQRNKGNFPGRFSGRQFSNSRSEMNVSTLELGDSALYLCASSLGNLAGDTQYFGPGTRLTVL.